This T cell receptor beta chain was observed in a study of T-cell reconstitution after alpha-beta-depleted transplantation in children. This clonotype was seen repeatedly, ten times or more. Its antigen remains unknown. Study outcomes and limitations: At day 60, the high TCRbeta diversity found in some patients originated from recipient T cells and thymic progenitors that had survived. Reports say that about two months after transplant, the alpha-beta T cells came out of several hundred graft clones that had expanded. It was newly produced T cells that mostly accounted for T-cell counts and diversity one year after transplant.

During its preparation, the TCRbeta library received unique molecular identifiers. One entry per CDR3 protein, called by TCRdb with MiXCR from the PCR reads. In the table there are around 700,000 distinct CDR3 sequences, about 12% of which are singletons. This clonotype originated in a girl aged 2 to 9 with congenital amegakaryocytic thrombocytopenia, due to receive a stem cell transplant. This specimen consisted of PBMCs, obtained before TCRalphabeta/CD19-depleted stem cell transplant.

The CDR3 is CASRLSNHGTDTQYF. The CDR3 DNA follows: TGTGCCAGCCGACTATCCAACCACGGCACAGATACGCAGTATTTT. The chain recombines TRBV7-8 with TRBJ2-3; TRBD2 is a possible D gene (5 bases). Germline loops: CDR1 SGHVS, CDR2 FQNEAQ. This CDR3 region has 15 residues. The germline V and J ends were trimmed by 8 bases and 1 base, with 16 bases remaining between them.